This record covers a single T cell receptor beta chain. This clone was recorded once. The specificity of this receptor is unknown. Base qualities are missing; no much larger clone stands one base away. This specimen belongs to a study of blood T cell repertoires in COVID-19 (dated by TCRdb to the early 2020s). Looking at the study overall: Samples covering the acute and convalescent phases of COVID-19 were provided by collaborators in the United States, Italy and Spain. The dataset comprised deeply sampled blood TCRbeta repertoires from subjects exposed to, actively infected with, or recovered from COVID-19. Samples came from the ongoing ImmuneRACE study (first 160 participants) plus 1,254 subjects from 6 global collaborators. The repertoires were released in a freely available public database meant as a resource for research on the immune response to SARS-CoV-2. Nearly every sample came with metadata listing a de-identified subject ID, COVID-19 status, age in years and sex. The prospective study material was composed of cDNA or gDNA derived from T cells, B-cell-depleted T cells, or PBMCs. HLA class I and class II types, where available, came from metadata supplied by the sample provider rather than from assay-based typing. What the study reported, not specific to this receptor: The quantity of clinical and demographic metadata differed by source and by participant and was supplied without curation.

The collaborating institutions used their own protocols to collect whole blood in K2EDTA tubes. For TCRbeta analysis, collaborator samples were shipped as frozen whole blood, as isolated PBMCs, or as DNA extracted from either sample type. The immunoSEQ Assay, a bias-controlled multiplex PCR, was used to amplify TCRbeta CDR3 regions from genomic DNA. Processing in the source paper ran as follows. The number of nucleated cells in each sample was estimated by amplification of reference gene primers within the assay. To quantify the absolute abundance of each unique TCRbeta CDR3 rearrangement, sequence reads were collapsed and filtered. Productive Simpson clonality was computed per sample as the square root of Simpson's diversity index over productive rearrangements. TCRdb carries this immuneACCESS record with in-frame sequences only. Its versions omit some clonotypes, under half of them owing to an unresolved V gene in the studies checked, with the rest unexplained. V, J and clone size were drawn from that table, and D and trimming were deduced from the DNA. The sample records approximately 190,000 clones, nearly 90% of which are singletons. The ten largest clones take up about 22% of the sample.

CDR1 and CDR2 are drawn from the germline V gene (reference sequence): LGHDT, YNNKEL. Trimming accounts for 8 bases at V and 0 bases at J, while the number of junction bases matched to no gene is 2. The CDR3, from cysteine to phenylalanine, totals 13 residues. Here the CDR3 DNA is all that survives: 39 bases in frame from base 1. The chain joins TRBV3-1 (or the pseudogene TRBV3-2) to TRBJ2-3, and TRBD2 aligns with 7 junction nucleotides. The sequence came from a man aged 55 to 69 with active or convalescent COVID-19. The material sequenced was peripheral blood. The DNA sequence follows: TGTGCCAGCGGGGGGGGAAGCACAGATACGCAGTATTTT. Its protein product is CASGGGSTDTQYF.